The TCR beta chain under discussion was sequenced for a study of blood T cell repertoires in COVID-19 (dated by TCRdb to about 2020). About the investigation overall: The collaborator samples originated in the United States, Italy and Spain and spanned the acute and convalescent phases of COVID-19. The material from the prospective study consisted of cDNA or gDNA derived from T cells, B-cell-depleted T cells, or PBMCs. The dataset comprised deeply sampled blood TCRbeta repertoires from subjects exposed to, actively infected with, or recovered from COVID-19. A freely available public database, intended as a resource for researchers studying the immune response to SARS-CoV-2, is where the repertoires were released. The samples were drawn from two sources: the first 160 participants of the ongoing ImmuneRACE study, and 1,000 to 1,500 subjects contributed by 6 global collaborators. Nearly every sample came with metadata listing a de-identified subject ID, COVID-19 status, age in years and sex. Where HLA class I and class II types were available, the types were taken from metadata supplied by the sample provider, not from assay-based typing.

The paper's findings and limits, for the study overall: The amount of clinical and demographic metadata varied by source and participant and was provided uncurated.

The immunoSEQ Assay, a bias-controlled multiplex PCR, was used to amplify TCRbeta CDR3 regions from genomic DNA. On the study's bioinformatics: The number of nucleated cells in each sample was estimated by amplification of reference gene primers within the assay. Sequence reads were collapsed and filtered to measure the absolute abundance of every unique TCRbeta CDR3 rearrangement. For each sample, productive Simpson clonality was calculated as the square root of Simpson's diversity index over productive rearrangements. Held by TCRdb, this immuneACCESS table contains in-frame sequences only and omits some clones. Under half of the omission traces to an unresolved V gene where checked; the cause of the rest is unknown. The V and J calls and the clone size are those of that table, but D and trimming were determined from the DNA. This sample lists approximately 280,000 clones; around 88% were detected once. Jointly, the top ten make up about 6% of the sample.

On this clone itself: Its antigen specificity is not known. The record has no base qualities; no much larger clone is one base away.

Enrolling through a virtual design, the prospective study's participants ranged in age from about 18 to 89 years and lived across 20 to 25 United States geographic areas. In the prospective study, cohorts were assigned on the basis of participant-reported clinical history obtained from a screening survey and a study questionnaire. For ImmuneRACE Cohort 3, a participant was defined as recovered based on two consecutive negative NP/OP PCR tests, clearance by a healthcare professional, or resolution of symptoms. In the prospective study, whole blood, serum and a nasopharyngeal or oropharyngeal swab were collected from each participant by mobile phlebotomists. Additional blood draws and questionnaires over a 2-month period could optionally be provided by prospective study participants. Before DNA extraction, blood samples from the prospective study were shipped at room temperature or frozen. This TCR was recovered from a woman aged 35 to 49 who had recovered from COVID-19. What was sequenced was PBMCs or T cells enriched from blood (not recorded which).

The CDR3 is CASSLSRDRGYGYTF. The nucleotide sequence reads as follows: TGTGCCAGCAGTTTATCGAGGGACAGAGGCTATGGCTACACCTTC. The sequence links TRBV27 to TRBJ1-2; TRBD1 aligns with 7 central bases. The germline V and J ends show losses of 0 bases and 4 bases respectively, and no gene match explains 5 bases of the junction. CDR1 MNHEY and CDR2 SMNVEV are derived from the germline V gene (reference sequence). From its cysteine to its phenylalanine, the CDR3 spans 15 amino acids. CDR3 DNA is the only sequence kept; it has 45 bases, read in frame from the first base.